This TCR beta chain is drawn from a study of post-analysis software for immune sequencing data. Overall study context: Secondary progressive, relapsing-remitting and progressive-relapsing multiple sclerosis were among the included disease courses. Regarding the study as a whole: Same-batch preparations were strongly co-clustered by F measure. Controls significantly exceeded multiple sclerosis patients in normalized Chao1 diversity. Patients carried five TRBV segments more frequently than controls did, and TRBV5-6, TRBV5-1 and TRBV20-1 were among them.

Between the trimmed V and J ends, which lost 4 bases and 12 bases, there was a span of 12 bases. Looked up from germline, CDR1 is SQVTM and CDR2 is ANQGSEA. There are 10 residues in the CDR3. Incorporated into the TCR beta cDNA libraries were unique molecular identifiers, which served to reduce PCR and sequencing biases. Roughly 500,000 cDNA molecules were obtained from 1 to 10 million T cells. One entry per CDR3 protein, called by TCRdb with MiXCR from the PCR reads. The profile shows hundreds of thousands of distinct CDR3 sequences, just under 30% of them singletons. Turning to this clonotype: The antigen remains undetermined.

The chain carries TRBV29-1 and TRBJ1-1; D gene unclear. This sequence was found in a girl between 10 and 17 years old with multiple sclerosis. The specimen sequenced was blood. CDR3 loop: CSVADRTTFF. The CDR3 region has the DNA TGCAGCGTTGCCGACCGCACAACTTTCTTT.